The TCR beta chain under discussion was sequenced for a study of CD8+ T cells in alopecia areata. Treatment here: oral pan-JAK inhibitor, 5-10 mg twice daily. The V end was cut by 4 bases, the J end by 4 bases, with 16 bases between. The germline V gene has CDR1 SGHRS and CDR2 YFSETQ. This CDR3 region has 15 residues. Sequencing relied on a cDNA template that was reverse transcribed from extracted RNA. The assay was immunoSEQ multiplex PCR, and TCRdb's table has in-frame clones only and misses some. The data hold some 42,000 clones, with roughly 92% observed a single time. This receptor was taken from a human donor with alopecia areata. V gene TRBV5-1 combines with J gene TRBJ2-3; D may match TRBD1 or TRBD2 (5 bases each). The sample was CD8+ T cells sorted from blood, taken at week 24, from a patient treated with tofacitinib. The CDR3 coding sequence is TGCGCCAGCAGCCATGGGACCAAAACGCCAGATACGCAGTATTTT. This encodes CASSHGTKTPDTQYF.